The present entry profiles one T cell receptor beta chain with its context. The table came from immunoSEQ multiplex PCR; TCRdb's copy has only in-frame clones and leaves some out. Altogether approximately 91,000 clones are present, around nine tenths being singletons, with the ten largest covering 0.4% to 0.65%. The germline CDR1 and CDR2 sequences are KGHSH and LQKENI. The length of the CDR3 is 13 residues. V lost 3 bases and J 8 bases, leaving 11 bases between the germline ends. This specimen belongs to a study of OX40 agonist ivuxolimab in advanced cancers. The source of this sequence is an adult with an advanced solid tumor such as melanoma, head and neck, liver or kidney cancer. Sequenced material: CD4+ or CD8+ T cells sorted from blood, taken in a trial of the OX40 agonist ivuxolimab. The rearrangement links TRBV18 to TRBJ2-1; D remains unclear. The CDR3 coding sequence is TGTGCCAGCTCACCCCGGATTGGGGATGAGCAGTTCTTC. It specifies CASSPRIGDEQFF.